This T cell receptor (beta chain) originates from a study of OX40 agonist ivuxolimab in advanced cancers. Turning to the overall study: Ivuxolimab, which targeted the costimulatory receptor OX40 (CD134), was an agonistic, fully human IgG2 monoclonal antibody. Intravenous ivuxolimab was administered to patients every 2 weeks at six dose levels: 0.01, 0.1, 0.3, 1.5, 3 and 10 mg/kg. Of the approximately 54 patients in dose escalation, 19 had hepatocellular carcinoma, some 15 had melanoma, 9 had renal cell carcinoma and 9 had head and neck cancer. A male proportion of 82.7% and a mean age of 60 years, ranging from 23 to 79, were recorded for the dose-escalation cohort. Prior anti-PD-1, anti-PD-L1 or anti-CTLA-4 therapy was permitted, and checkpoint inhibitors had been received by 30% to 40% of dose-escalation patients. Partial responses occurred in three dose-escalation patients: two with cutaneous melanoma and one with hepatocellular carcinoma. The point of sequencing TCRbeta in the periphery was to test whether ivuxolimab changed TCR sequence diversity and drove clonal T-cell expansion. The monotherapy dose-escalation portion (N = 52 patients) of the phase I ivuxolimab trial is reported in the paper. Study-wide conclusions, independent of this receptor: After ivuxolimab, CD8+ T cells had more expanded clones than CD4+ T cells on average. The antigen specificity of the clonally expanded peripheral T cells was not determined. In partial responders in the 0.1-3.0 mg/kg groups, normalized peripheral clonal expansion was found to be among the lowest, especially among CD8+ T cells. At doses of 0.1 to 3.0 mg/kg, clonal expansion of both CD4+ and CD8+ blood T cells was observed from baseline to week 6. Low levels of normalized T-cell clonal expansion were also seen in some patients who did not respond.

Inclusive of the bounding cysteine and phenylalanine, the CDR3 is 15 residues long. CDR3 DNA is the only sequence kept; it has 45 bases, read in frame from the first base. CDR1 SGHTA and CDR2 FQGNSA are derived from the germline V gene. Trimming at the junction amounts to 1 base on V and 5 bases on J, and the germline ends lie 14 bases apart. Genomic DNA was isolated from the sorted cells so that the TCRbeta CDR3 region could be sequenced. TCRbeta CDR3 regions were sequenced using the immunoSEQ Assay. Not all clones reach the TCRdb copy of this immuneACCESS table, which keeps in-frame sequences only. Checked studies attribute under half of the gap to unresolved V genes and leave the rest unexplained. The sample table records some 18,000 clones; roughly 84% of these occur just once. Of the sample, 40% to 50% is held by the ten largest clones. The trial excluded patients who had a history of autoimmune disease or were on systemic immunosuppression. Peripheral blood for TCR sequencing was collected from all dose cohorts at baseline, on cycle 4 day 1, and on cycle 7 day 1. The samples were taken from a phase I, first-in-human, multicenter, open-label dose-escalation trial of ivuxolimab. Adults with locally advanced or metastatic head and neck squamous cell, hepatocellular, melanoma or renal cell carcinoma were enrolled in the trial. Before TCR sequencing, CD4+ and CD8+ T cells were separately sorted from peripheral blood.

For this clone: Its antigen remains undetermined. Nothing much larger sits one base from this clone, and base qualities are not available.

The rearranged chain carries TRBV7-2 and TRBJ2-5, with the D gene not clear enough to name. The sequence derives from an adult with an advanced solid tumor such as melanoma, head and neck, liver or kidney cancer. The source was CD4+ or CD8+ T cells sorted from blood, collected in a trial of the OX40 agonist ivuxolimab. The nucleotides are TGTGCCAGCAGCTTAGAGGTGGGCTACGGCGAGACCCAGTACTTC. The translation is CASSLEVGYGETQYF.